This TCR beta chain was observed in a study of blood T cell repertoires in COVID-19. Overall study: Italy, Spain and the United States were the sources of the convalescent and acute COVID-19 samples. In each case, the material was cDNA or gDNA derived from T cells, B-cell-depleted T cells, or PBMCs.

Individuals drawn from approximately 26 US areas were about 18 to 89 years old. The CDR3 length is 13 residues. Germline lookup yields CDR1 MDHEN and CDR2 SYDVKM. Trimming left V 6 bases short and J 1 base short, with 8 bases between. The assay was immunoSEQ multiplex PCR, and TCRdb's table has in-frame clones only and misses some. The top ten clones hold roughly 3.4% of a sample with approximately 150,000 clones, just under 85% of them seen once. This rearrangement joins TRBV28 to TRBJ2-3, with D unclear. What was sequenced was PBMCs or T cells enriched from blood (not recorded which). The clonotype comes from a woman in her forties or fifties with acute COVID-19. CDR3 in DNA: TGTGCCAGCAGGGGCCAGGGCACAGATACGCAGTATTTT. Amino acids: CASRGQGTDTQYF.